These 18 T cell receptor beta chains were sequenced from one sample in a study of monozygotic twins with inflammatory bowel disease. TCRdb re-called the 5' RACE reads; one entry per CDR3 protein, DNA not given. The table lists over 100,000 distinct CDR3 sequences, with 9.5% to 15% in the top ten. Sequenced: blood. Receptor source: a human donor with ulcerative colitis or Crohn's disease, or a healthy co-twin of an affected twin (not recorded which).

The gene calls are TRBV12-3 or TRBV12-4 and TRBJ2-3; without DNA, the TCRdb call of TRBD2 cannot be checked. The CDR3 has 15 residues. The CDR3 here is CASSQIAGVTDTQYF.

J is TRBJ1-2 and V is TRBV5-1; TCRdb's D call of TRBD1 is untestable without DNA. Germline CDR1 SGHRS, CDR2 YFSETQ. The CDR3 loop spans 17 amino acids. This chain's CDR3 is CASSSAAGQVPYYGYTF.

V is TRBV7-2 and J is TRBJ2-1; absent DNA, TCRdb's TRBD1 call cannot be checked. The CDR3 runs to 15 residues. Per the germline V gene, CDR1 is SGHTA and CDR2 is FQGNSA. CDR3 sequence: CASSPQGASYNEQFF.

V usage is TRBV12-5 and J usage is TRBJ2-2; TCRdb indicates TRBD1, and absent DNA this call remains unverified. The germline CDR1 and CDR2 sequences are LGHNT and FRNRAP. This CDR3 has 15 amino acids. CDR3 protein: CASGPRDSYTGELFF.

V and J are TRBV20-1 and TRBJ2-1; TCRdb gives TRBD1 as the D gene, but with no DNA this cannot be confirmed. The germline V gene has CDR1 DFQATT and CDR2 SNEGSKA (reference sequence). The CDR3 loop spans 14 amino acids. CDR3: CSAETGQIYNEQFF.

The chain joins TRBV20-1 to TRBJ2-3; TCRdb proposes TRBD2, but this gene call is untestable without DNA. The CDR3 is made up of 13 amino acids. Germline V gene data show CDR1 as DFQATT and CDR2 as SNEGSKA (reference sequence). This CDR3 reads CSAMTSARQTQYF.

The CDR3: CASSWDRGNTGELFF. The rearrangement uses TRBV5-1 and TRBJ2-2. Germline V CDR1 and CDR2: SGHRS, YFSETQ. This CDR3 spans 15 amino acids.

V is TRBV12-3 or TRBV12-4 and J is TRBJ1-5. The CDR3 runs to 12 residues. CDR3 in amino acids: CASSLGSGPQHF.

The chain joins TRBV5-6 to TRBJ2-3. The CDR3 consists of 12 residues. Germline CDR1 SGHDT, CDR2 YYEEEE. CDR3 amino acids: CASSYSTDTQYF.

V and J are TRBV4-1 and TRBJ2-3. Germline CDR1 MGHRA, CDR2 YSYEKL. The CDR3 totals 18 residues. CDR3 sequence: CASSQGLAYRGTTDTQYF.

This chain joins TRBV27 and TRBJ1-2; as DNA is missing, the TRBD1 call by TCRdb cannot be tested. Per germline, CDR1 MNHEY and CDR2 SMNVEV (reference sequence). The CDR3 covers 14 residues. This CDR3 is CASSRTGGNYGYTF.

The J gene is TRBJ2-3, the V gene TRBV5-1. CDR1 is SGHRS, CDR2 YFSETQ, per germline. The length of the CDR3 is 15 residues. The CDR3 is CASSQSLDRRDTQYF.

This rearrangement joins TRBV20-1 to TRBJ2-2; the D call of TRBD1 rests on TCRdb alone, since no DNA is present to check it. Per the germline V gene, CDR1 is DFQATT and CDR2 is SNEGSKA (reference sequence). CDR3 length: 14 amino acids. The CDR3 protein is CSAIPNLNTGELFF.

Here the CDR3 reads CASSPRGTGNTIYF. This chain joins TRBV18 and TRBJ1-3. The CDR3 is made up of 14 amino acids. Germline loops: CDR1 KGHSH, CDR2 LQKENI.

The chain uses TRBV5-1 and TRBJ1-4; TCRdb returns TRBD1, unconfirmable since there is no DNA. Germline V gene data show CDR1 as SGHRS and CDR2 as YFSETQ. There are 13 residues in the CDR3. The CDR3 reads CASRAGTNEKLFF.

The gene calls are TRBV18 and TRBJ2-7; absent DNA, TCRdb's TRBD2 call cannot be checked. Germline lookup yields CDR1 KGHSH and CDR2 LQKENI. This CDR3 has 18 amino acids. The CDR3 spells CASSPDPTGSPSDYEQYF.

The V gene is TRBV6-2 or TRBV6-3, the J gene TRBJ2-2; TCRdb reports TRBD1, a call that lacks DNA to check it against. The CDR3 contains 17 residues. CDR1 and CDR2 from the germline V gene are MNHEY and SVGEGT. The CDR3 here is CASSYGSRAANTGELFF.

V is TRBV7-9 and J is TRBJ2-5. Looked up from germline, CDR1 is SEHNR and CDR2 is FQNEAQ (reference sequence). The CDR3 length is 12 residues. The CDR3 is CASSATVETQYF. Full variable domain (outside the CDR3, taken from reference TRBV7-9 and TRBJ2-5): DTGVSQNPRHKITKRGQNVTFRCDPISEHNRLYWYRQTLGQGPEFLTYFQNEAQLEKSRLLSDRFSAERPKGSFSTLEIQRTEQGDSAMYLCASSATVETQYFGPGTRLLVL.